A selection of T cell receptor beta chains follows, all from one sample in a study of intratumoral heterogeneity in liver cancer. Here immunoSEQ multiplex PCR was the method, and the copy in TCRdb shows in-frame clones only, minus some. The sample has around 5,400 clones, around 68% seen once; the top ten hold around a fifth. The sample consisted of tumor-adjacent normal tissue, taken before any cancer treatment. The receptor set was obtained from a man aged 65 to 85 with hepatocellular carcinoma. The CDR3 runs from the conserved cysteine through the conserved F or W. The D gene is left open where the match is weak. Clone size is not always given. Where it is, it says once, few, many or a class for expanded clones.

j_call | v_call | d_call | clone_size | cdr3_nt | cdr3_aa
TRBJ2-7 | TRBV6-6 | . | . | TGTGCCAGCAGTTACTCGGCCCCAGCCTACGAGCAGTACTTC | CASSYSAPAYEQYF
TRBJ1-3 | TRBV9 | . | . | TGTGCCAGCAGCGATTCCGGGGGCTCTGGAAACACCATATATTTT | CASSDSGGSGNTIYF
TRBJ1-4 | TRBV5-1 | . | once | TGCGCCAGCAGCTTGGAGGGGCGGGGAAATGAAAAACTGTTTTTT | CASSLEGRGNEKLFF
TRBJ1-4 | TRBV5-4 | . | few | TGTGCCAGCAGCTTTAACAGGGACGGCGAAAAACTGTTTTTT | CASSFNRDGEKLFF
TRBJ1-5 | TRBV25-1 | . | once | TGTGCCAGCAGTGCCGCGACAGACAATCAGCCCCAGCATTTT | CASSAATDNQPQHF
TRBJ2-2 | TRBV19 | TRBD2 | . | TGTGCCAGTAGTACTAGCGGGGGGACCGGGGAGCTGTTTTTT | CASSTSGGTGELFF
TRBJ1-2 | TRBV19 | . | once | TGTGCCAGTAGTATACCCCCCGGAGCTGGCTACACCTTC | CASSIPPGAGYTF
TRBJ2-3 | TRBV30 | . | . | TGTGCCTGGAGTAATCGCCGGGCCGGGCCGGGAGATACGCAGTATTTT | CAWSNRRAGPGDTQYF
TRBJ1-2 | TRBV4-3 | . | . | TGCGCCAGCAGCCCACAGGCTGACTATGGCTACACCTTC | CASSPQADYGYTF
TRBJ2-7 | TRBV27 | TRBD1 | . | TGTGCCAGCAGTCCCTGGACAGGGGCCGCAGGCGAGCAGTACTTC | CASSPWTGAAGEQYF
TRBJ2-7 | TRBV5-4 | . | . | TGTGCCAGCAGCTTGAGGGGCGCGGTCGAGCAGTACTTC | CASSLRGAVEQYF
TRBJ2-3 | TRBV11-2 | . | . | TGTGCCAGCAGCTACTGGGCGAGCACAGATACGCAGTATTTT | CASSYWASTDTQYF
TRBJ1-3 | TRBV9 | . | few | TGTGCCAGCAGCGTGGCAGGGCTACAGTCCTTCTCTGGAAACACCATATATTTT | CASSVAGLQSFSGNTIYF
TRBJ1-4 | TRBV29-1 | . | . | TGCAGCGTTGGGTATGGGGGATTCGAAAAACTGTTTTTT | CSVGYGGFEKLFF
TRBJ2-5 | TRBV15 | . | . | TGTGCCACCAGCAGAGAGACAGTTCGCCAAGAGACCCAGTACTTC | CATSRETVRQETQYF
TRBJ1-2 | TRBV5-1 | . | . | TGCGCCAGCAGCTTGGATGGACAGACCTATGGCTACACCTTC | CASSLDGQTYGYTF
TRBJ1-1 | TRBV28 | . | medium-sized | TGTGCCAGCAGTTTGGTGGGGGGCACTGAAGCTTTCTTT | CASSLVGGTEAFF
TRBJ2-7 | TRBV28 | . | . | TGTGCCAGCAGTCCACAGGCTTACGAGCAGTACTTC | CASSPQAYEQYF
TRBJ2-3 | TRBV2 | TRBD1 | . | TGTGCCAGCAGTCCCCGGGACAGGGGTATAGATACGCAGTATTTT | CASSPRDRGIDTQYF
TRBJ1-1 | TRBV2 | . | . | TGTGCCAGCAGGACCGGGTCTGAAGCTTTCTTT | CASRTGSEAFF
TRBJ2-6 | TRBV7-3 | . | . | TGTGCCAGCAGCCCCTACGTAGGCGGCTCTGGGGCCAACGTCCTGACTTTC | CASSPYVGGSGANVLTF
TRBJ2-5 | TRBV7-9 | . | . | TGTGCCAGCAAGCTGCGGTCCGGAGAAGAGACCCAGTACTTC | CASKLRSGEETQYF
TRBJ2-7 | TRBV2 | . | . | TGTGCCAGCAGGCTAGGGTTTTCCTCCTACGAGCAGTACTTC | CASRLGFSSYEQYF
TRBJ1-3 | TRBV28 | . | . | TGTGCCAGCAGCCGATGGGGGGCCGGAAACACCATATATTTT | CASSRWGAGNTIYF
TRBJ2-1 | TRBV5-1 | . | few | TGCGCCAGCAGTTTGAATAGGGGTAGCTCCTACAATGAGCAGTTCTTC | CASSLNRGSSYNEQFF
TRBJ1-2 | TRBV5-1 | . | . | TGCGCCAGCAGCCCGACGGGCAGAAACTATGGCTACACCTTC | CASSPTGRNYGYTF
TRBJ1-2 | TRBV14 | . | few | TGTGCCAGCAGCCTATTCGCACACAACTATGGCTACACCTTC | CASSLFAHNYGYTF
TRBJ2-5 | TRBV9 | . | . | TGTGCCAGCAGCGTAGGGCGGGGGCTCCGAGAGACCCAGTACTTC | CASSVGRGLRETQYF
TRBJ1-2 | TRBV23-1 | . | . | TGCGCCAGCAGTCATGGCAGGGTGGGCTATGGCTACACCTTC | CASSHGRVGYGYTF
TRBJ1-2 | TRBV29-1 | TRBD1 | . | TGCAGCGTTTGGGACAGCAGCTATGGCTACACCTTC | CSVWDSSYGYTF
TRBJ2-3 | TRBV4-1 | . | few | TGCGCCAGCAGCCCAGGGACCCACACAGATACGCAGTATTTT | CASSPGTHTDTQYF
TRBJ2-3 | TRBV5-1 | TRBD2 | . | TGCGCCAGCAGCTTGGGTAGCGGGGGGGTTTCAAGCACAGATACGCAGTATTTT | CASSLGSGGVSSTDTQYF
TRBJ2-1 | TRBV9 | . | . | TGTGCCAGCAGCGTAGCAGCGTACAATGAGCAGTTCTTC | CASSVAAYNEQFF
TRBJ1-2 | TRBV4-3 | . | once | TGCGCCAGCAGCCAAGGAATAGGAGGGGGACATGGCTACACCTTC | CASSQGIGGGHGYTF
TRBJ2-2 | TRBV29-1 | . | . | TGCAGCGTCCCAAGCGGCGGGGAGCTGTTTTTT | CSVPSGGELFF
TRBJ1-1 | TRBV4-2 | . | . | TGTGCCAGCAGCCCAGGGGTGGGAGGTGACACTGAAGCTTTCTTT | CASSPGVGGDTEAFF
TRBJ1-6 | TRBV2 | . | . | TGTGCCAGCACCGAGACCCCAGGGGAGAATTCACCCCTCCACTTT | CASTETPGENSPLHF
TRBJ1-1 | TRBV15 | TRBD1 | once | TGTGCCACCAGCAGACAGGGGGCACGGAACACTGAAGCTTTCTTT | CATSRQGARNTEAFF
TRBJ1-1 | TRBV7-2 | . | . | TGTGCCAGCAGCCCTAGACAGGTGATGGGCACTGAAGCTTTCTTT | CASSPRQVMGTEAFF
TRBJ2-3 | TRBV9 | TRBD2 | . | TGTGCCAGCAGCGTAGGTGGCAGGGAGGGGGATACGCAGTATTTT | CASSVGGREGDTQYF
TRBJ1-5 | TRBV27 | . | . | TGTGCCAGCAGTTTAGTACAGGAGGACAATCAGCCCCAGCATTTT | CASSLVQEDNQPQHF
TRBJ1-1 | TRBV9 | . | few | TGTGCCAGCAGCGTAGATGGGACGGGGGGAACTGAAGCTTTCTTT | CASSVDGTGGTEAFF
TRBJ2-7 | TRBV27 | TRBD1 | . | TGTGCCAGCAGTTTATACAGGGGGCTTAGCGAGCAGTACTTC | CASSLYRGLSEQYF
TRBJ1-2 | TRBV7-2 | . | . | TGTGCCAGCAGCTTAAGTATTGGCTACACCTTC | CASSLSIGYTF
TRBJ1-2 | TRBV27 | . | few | TGTGCCAGCAGCAAAAATATCGGGACAAACGGCTACACCTTC | CASSKNIGTNGYTF
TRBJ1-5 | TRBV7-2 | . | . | TGTGCCAGCAGCCCTCCAGGACTGCCCAACAATCAGCCCCAGCATTTT | CASSPPGLPNNQPQHF
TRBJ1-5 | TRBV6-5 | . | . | TGTGCCAGCAGAGAGACAGGTGCCGGGAAGCCCCAGCATTTT | CASRETGAGKPQHF
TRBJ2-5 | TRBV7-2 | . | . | TGTGCCAGCAGCTTAGCCCGACAAGAGACCCAGTACTTC | CASSLARQETQYF
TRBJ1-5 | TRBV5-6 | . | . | TGTGCCAGCAGCTTACAGAGTAGCAATCAGCCCCAGCATTTT | CASSLQSSNQPQHF
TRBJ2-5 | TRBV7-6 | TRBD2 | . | TGTGCCAGCAGCCTAAGACTAGCGGGCTACCAAGAGACCCAGTACTTC | CASSLRLAGYQETQYF
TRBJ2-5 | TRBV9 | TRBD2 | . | TGTGCCAGCAGCGTAGGGCCGAGTGGCGGGGGGCAAGAGACCCAGTACTTC | CASSVGPSGGGQETQYF
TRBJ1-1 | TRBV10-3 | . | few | TGTGCCATCAGTGAGTCTGGGTTTGAAGCTTTCTTT | CAISESGFEAFF
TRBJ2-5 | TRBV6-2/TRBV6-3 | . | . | TGTGCCAGCAGTTACTCTGGGGCCGGGGAGACCCAGTACTTC | CASSYSGAGETQYF
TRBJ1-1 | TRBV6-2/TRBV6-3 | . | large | TGTGCCAGCAGTTTCGGGGTTGGCACTGAAGCTTTCTTT | CASSFGVGTEAFF
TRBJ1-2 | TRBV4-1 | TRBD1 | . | TGCGCCAGCAGCCGTTGGGACAGCTATGGCTACACCTTC | CASSRWDSYGYTF
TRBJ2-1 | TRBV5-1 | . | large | TGCGCCAGCAACCAGGGAGCGTACAATGAGCAGTTCTTC | CASNQGAYNEQFF
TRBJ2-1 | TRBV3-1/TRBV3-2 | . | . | TGTGCCAGCAGCCATCACGGGGTGGATGAGCAGTTCTTC | CASSHHGVDEQFF
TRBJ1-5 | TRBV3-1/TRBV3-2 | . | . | TGTGCCAGCAGCCAAGATACGGGGCCTCAGCCCCAGCATTTT | CASSQDTGPQPQHF
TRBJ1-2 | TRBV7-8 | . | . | TGTGCCAGCAGCCCAAGGTCCACGGGCTACACCTTC | CASSPRSTGYTF